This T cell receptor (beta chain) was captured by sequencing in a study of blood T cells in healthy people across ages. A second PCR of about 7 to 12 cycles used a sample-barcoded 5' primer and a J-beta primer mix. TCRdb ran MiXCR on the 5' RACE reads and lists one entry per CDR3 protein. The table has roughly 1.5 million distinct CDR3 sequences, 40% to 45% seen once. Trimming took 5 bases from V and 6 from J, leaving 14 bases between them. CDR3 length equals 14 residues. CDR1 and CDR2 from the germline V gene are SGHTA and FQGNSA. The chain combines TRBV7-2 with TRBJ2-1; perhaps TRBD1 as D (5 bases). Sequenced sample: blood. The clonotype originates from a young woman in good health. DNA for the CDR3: TGTGCCAGCAGCCGTGAGGTAGGGGCCAATGAGCAGTTCTTC. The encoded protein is CASSREVGANEQFF.